Below are 18 T cell receptor beta chains sequenced from a single sample in a study of vaccination effects on CD4 cells after COVID-19. Data came from immunoSEQ multiplex PCR; TCRdb stores just in-frame clones and leaves some out. The sample consists of 7,500 to 10,000 clones, around 74% of them appearing once. Scientists isolated CD4+ T cells after a roughly 9-day culture period ended. Participants received two doses of either the BNT162b2 or mRNA-1273 vaccine. No antigens are known for them. This specimen was CD4+ T cells from PBMCs cultured without peptide, taken after COVID-19 vaccination. The receptors were sampled from a human donor who received a COVID-19 vaccine.

The chain links TRBV10-3 to TRBJ2-5; 8 positions match TRBD1. The trim removed 4 bases at V and 5 bases at J, leaving 12 bases unmatched. CDR1 and CDR2 from the germline V gene are ENHRY and SYGVKD. The CDR3 consists of 16 residues. CDR3 sequence: CAISGQGQGQGETQYF. CDR3 sequence (DNA): TGTGCCATCAGTGGACAAGGACAGGGCCAGGGCGAGACCCAGTACTTC.

V is TRBV18 and J is TRBJ2-2, with D unresolved. The CDR3 loop spans 16 amino acids. Trimming stripped 4 bases from V and 4 bases from J, with 16 bases between. Germline assignment: CDR1 KGHSH and CDR2 LQKENI. Here the CDR3 DNA reads TGTGCCAGCTCACTGTCGACGAGTCCGGTCACCGGGGAGCTGTTTTTT. Translated, it gives CASSLSTSPVTGELFF.

The chain couples TRBV7-9 to TRBJ2-5, with D perhaps TRBD2 (6 bases). V was clipped by 7 bases and J by 4 bases, with 16 bases between them. The CDR3 runs 14 residues. Germline V gives CDR1 SEHNR, CDR2 FQNEAQ (reference sequence). The CDR3 reads CASTSGGARETQYF. DNA for the CDR3: TGTGCCAGCACCAGCGGAGGGGCAAGAGAGACCCAGTACTTC.

The chain combines TRBV16 with TRBJ1-1, with D possibly TRBD1 on 6 matching bases. Trimming removed 6 bases from V and 6 bases from J, with 11 bases in between. Germline CDR1 and CDR2: KGHSY and FQNENV. The CDR3 totals 12 residues. For the CDR3, the DNA is TGTGCCAGCAGTCTCGGACAGTCTGAAGCTTTCTTT. Translation gives CASSLGQSEAFF.

This clone was detected a few times. V gene TRBV6-5 combines with J gene TRBJ1-6; perhaps TRBD1 as D (6 bases). This CDR3 region has 16 residues. Germline V CDR1 and CDR2: MNHEY, SVGAGI. Trimming took off 2 bases at V and 7 bases at J, with 15 bases between the two ends. In nucleotides, the CDR3 is TGTGCCAGCAGTTACACCTCCGACAGGCGGAATTCACCCCTCCACTTT. This translates into CASSYTSDRRNSPLHF.

This clone was picked up a small number of times. This chain links TRBV5-4 with TRBJ1-2; 7 bases are a match to TRBD1. Trimming at V came to 3 bases and at J to 2 bases, leaving 10 bases not matched to a gene. CDR3 length: 16 residues. The germline CDR1 and CDR2 sequences are SGHNT and YYREEE (reference sequence). The CDR3 nucleotides are TGTGCCAGCAGCTCGGACAGGCGTAACTCCAACTATGGCTACACCTTC. Residues: CASSSDRRNSNYGYTF.

V is TRBV6-5 and J is TRBJ1-2, with D possibly being TRBD1 (6 bases). The V and J ends lost 4 bases and 5 bases respectively, with 8 bases between them. CDR1 is MNHEY and CDR2 is SVGAGI in the germline V gene. This CDR3 region has 12 residues. This chain's CDR3 is CASSLQGYGYTF. CDR3 sequence (DNA): TGTGCCAGCAGTTTACAGGGTTATGGCTACACCTTC.

This rearrangement joins TRBV7-9 to TRBJ2-7, with D tentatively TRBD1 or TRBD2 (6 bases each). The germline gives CDR1 SEHNR, CDR2 FQNEAQ (reference sequence). This CDR3 is built from 14 residues. Trimming pared 5 bases from V and 0 bases from J, leaving 11 bases between. This CDR3 is CASSLSGASYEQYF. The CDR3 coding sequence is TGTGCCAGCAGCCTCTCGGGGGCCTCCTACGAGCAGTACTTC.

The chain has TRBV2 and TRBJ1-1; no firm D call. The CDR3 has 13 amino acids. V was clipped by 3 bases and J by 6 bases, with 11 bases between them. CDR1 and CDR2 from the germline V gene are SNHLY and FYNNEI. CDR3 loop: CASSDFRAAEAFF. Here the CDR3 DNA reads TGTGCCAGCAGTGACTTCCGGGCGGCTGAAGCTTTCTTT.

The chain uses TRBV19 and TRBJ2-7; D perhaps matches TRBD1 (5 bases). Germline loops: CDR1 LNHDA, CDR2 SQIVND (reference sequence). This CDR3 contains 13 residues. V was trimmed by 4 bases and J by 3 bases, leaving 10 bases between them. CDR3 loop: CASSRRGFYEQYF. Here the CDR3 DNA reads TGTGCCAGTAGTAGAAGGGGATTCTACGAGCAGTACTTC.

V is TRBV6-5 and J is TRBJ1-2; TRBD1 matches at 8 bases. V was pared by 7 bases and J by 8 bases, with 6 bases of the junction left unmatched. This CDR3 has 12 residues. The germline gives CDR1 MNHEY, CDR2 SVGAGI. The CDR3 region has the DNA TGTGCCAGCAACGACAGGGGAGGCGGCTACACCTTC. Residues: CASNDRGGGYTF.

This clone has a handful of counts. V and J are TRBV14 and TRBJ1-6, with D possibly being TRBD1 (5 bases). From germline, CDR1 is SGHDN and CDR2 FVKESK. The CDR3 has 16 residues. V shed 4 bases and J shed 6 bases, with 16 bases lying between them. The CDR3 nucleotides are TGTGCCAGCAGCCCCGGACAACGTTTCTCTAATTCACCCCTCCACTTT. It translates to CASSPGQRFSNSPLHF.

J is TRBJ1-4 and V is TRBV27; D unclear. Germline lookup yields CDR1 MNHEY and CDR2 SMNVEV (reference sequence). V was clipped by 4 bases and J by 7 bases, with 13 bases between them. This CDR3 is built from 14 residues. The CDR3, as DNA: TGTGCCAGCAGTTCCTCAGACTTCGGTGAAAAACTGTTTTTT. This gives the protein CASSSSDFGEKLFF.

The chain joins TRBV5-1 to TRBJ1-1, with D hard to call. The V gene lost 0 bases and the J gene lost 2 bases, with 11 bases spanning the gap. Germline CDR1 reads SGHRS; CDR2 reads YFSETQ. The CDR3 covers 15 residues. CDR3 loop: CASSLEQTFNTEAFF. As DNA, the CDR3 is TGCGCCAGCAGCTTGGAGCAGACTTTTAACACTGAAGCTTTCTTT.

The CDR3 DNA reads as TGTGCCAGCAGCTTAGTTTGGTCGCGTGAAGCTTTCTTT. Its translation is CASSLVWSREAFF. This rearrangement joins TRBV7-2 to TRBJ1-1, with D unresolved. CDR3 length: 13 amino acids. Trimming pared 1 base from V and 7 bases from J, leaving 10 bases between. Germline V gene lookup returns CDR1 SGHTA and CDR2 FQGNSA. Drawing the rest from reference TRBV7-2 and TRBJ1-1, the complete variable domain is GAGVSQSPSNKVTEKGKDVELRCDPISGHTALYWYRQSLGQGLEFLIYFQGNSAPDKSGLPSDRFSAERTGGSVSTLTIQRTQQEDSAVYLCASSLVWSREAFFGQGTRLTVV.

The rearrangement uses TRBV7-2 and TRBJ2-5; D remains ambiguous. CDR1 and CDR2 from the germline V gene are SGHTA and FQGNSA. The V end lost 6 bases, the J end lost 1 base, and 6 bases lay between the germline ends. The CDR3 consists of 12 residues. The CDR3 here is CASSWGQETQYF. The CDR3 DNA is TGTGCCAGCAGTTGGGGCCAAGAGACCCAGTACTTC. The full variable domain, with the rest looked up from reference TRBV7-2 and TRBJ2-5, is GAGVSQSPSNKVTEKGKDVELRCDPISGHTALYWYRQSLGQGLEFLIYFQGNSAPDKSGLPSDRFSAERTGGSVSTLTIQRTQQEDSAVYLCASSWGQETQYFGPGTRLLVL.

The chain joins TRBV4-3 to TRBJ1-1, with 9 bases matching TRBD1. The CDR3 runs to 15 residues. CDR1 is LGHNA and CDR2 is YSLEER in the germline V gene. J lost 1 base, V lost 4 bases, and 4 bases had no gene match. This CDR3 reads CASSRTGQGNTEAFF. The CDR3 region has the DNA TGCGCCAGCAGCCGTACGGGACAGGGGAACACTGAAGCTTTCTTT.

The chain has TRBV11-2 and TRBJ2-2, with D uncertain. The CDR3 extends over 17 amino acids. Trimming pared 5 bases from V and 2 bases from J, leaving 18 bases between. Germline values: CDR1 SGHAT, CDR2 FQNNGV. The CDR3 sequence: CASSPYGDTSNTGELFF. The CDR3 DNA follows: TGTGCCAGCAGCCCTTACGGTGACACAAGCAACACCGGGGAGCTGTTTTTT. The entire variable domain, with the rest obtained from reference TRBV11-2 and TRBJ2-2, is as follows: EAGVAQSPRYKIIEKRQSVAFWCNPISGHATLYWYQQILGQGPKLLIQFQNNGVVDDSQLPKDRFSAERLKGVDSTLKIQPAKLEDSAVYLCASSPYGDTSNTGELFFGEGSRLTVL.